These T cell receptor beta chains were read from a single sample in a study of blood T cell repertoires in COVID-19. The data were produced by immunoSEQ multiplex PCR, yet TCRdb's version contains in-frame clones alone and is incomplete. The sample has around 55,000 clones; approximately 88% are singletons. Input material: peripheral blood. The receptors derive from a man aged 40-49 years with COVID-19, enrolled during active disease. The CDR3 runs from the conserved cysteine through the conserved F or W. The D gene is left open where the match is weak. Only part of the rows carry a size: once, few, many, or a class if the clone is expanded.

J gene: TRBJ1-4
V gene: TRBV30
clone size: .
D gene: .
CDR3 DNA: TGTGCCTGTGACAGGACAAATAATGAAAAACTGTTTTTT
CDR3 protein: CACDRTNNEKLFF

J gene: TRBJ1-3
V gene: TRBV11-2
clone size: .
D gene: .
CDR3 DNA: TGTGCCAGCAGCTCGCCAGGAAGCTCTGGAAACACCATATATTTT
CDR3 protein: CASSSPGSSGNTIYF

J gene: TRBJ2-7
V gene: TRBV14
clone size: .
D gene: TRBD1
CDR3 DNA: TGTGCCAGCAGCCTGGGGGGGACAGGGATCTACGAGCAGTACTTC
CDR3 protein: CASSLGGTGIYEQYF

J gene: TRBJ1-1
V gene: TRBV12-3/TRBV12-4
clone size: .
D gene: .
CDR3 DNA: TGTGCCAGCATCGGAGCGGGTGAAGCTTTCTTT
CDR3 protein: CASIGAGEAFF

J gene: TRBJ2-7
V gene: TRBV6-5
clone size: few
D gene: .
CDR3 DNA: TGTGCCAGCAGTTACTCTCAGGACAGCTACGAGCAGTACTTC
CDR3 protein: CASSYSQDSYEQYF

J gene: TRBJ2-1
V gene: TRBV6-1
clone size: .
D gene: .
CDR3 DNA: TGTGCCAGCACTAGCACAAATGAGCAGTTCTTC
CDR3 protein: CASTSTNEQFF

J gene: TRBJ2-3
V gene: TRBV7-3
clone size: .
D gene: .
CDR3 DNA: TGTGCCAGCAGCCGTAGTCAAGCAGATACGCAGTATTTT
CDR3 protein: CASSRSQADTQYF

J gene: TRBJ1-2
V gene: TRBV7-8
clone size: .
D gene: .
CDR3 DNA: TGTGCCAGCAGCTTAGAAGGGGGGGTTGATGGCTACACCTTC
CDR3 protein: CASSLEGGVDGYTF

J gene: TRBJ2-7
V gene: TRBV7-8
clone size: .
D gene: .
CDR3 DNA: TGTGCCAGCAGCACTCGGGGTGGCTACGAGCAGTACTTC
CDR3 protein: CASSTRGGYEQYF

J gene: TRBJ1-3
V gene: TRBV3-1/TRBV3-2
clone size: .
D gene: .
CDR3 DNA: TGTGCCAGCAGCCCAGGGTTATCTGGAAACACCATATATTTT
CDR3 protein: CASSPGLSGNTIYF

J gene: TRBJ2-1
V gene: TRBV11-2
clone size: .
D gene: .
CDR3 DNA: TGTGCCAGCAGCTTAGGGTCTAACAATGAGCAGTTCTTC
CDR3 protein: CASSLGSNNEQFF

J gene: TRBJ2-7
V gene: TRBV30
clone size: medium-sized
D gene: .
CDR3 DNA: TGTGCCTGGAGTCACGGGACTTCCACATACGAGCAGTACTTC
CDR3 protein: CAWSHGTSTYEQYF

J gene: TRBJ1-2
V gene: TRBV19
clone size: .
D gene: .
CDR3 DNA: TGTGCCAGTAGTATAGATACAGGTCTGGGCGGCTACACCTTC
CDR3 protein: CASSIDTGLGGYTF

J gene: TRBJ2-1
V gene: TRBV7-3
clone size: .
D gene: TRBD2
CDR3 DNA: TGTGCCAGCAGCAAATCGTCAGGACTAGGGTCCTACAATGAGCAGTTCTTC
CDR3 protein: CASSKSSGLGSYNEQFF

J gene: TRBJ2-7
V gene: TRBV11-2
clone size: medium-sized
D gene: TRBD2
CDR3 DNA: TGTGCCAGCAACCCTAGCGGGATGAGCTCCTACGAGCAGTACTTC
CDR3 protein: CASNPSGMSSYEQYF

J gene: TRBJ1-2
V gene: TRBV11-2
clone size: .
D gene: .
CDR3 DNA: TGTGCCAGCAGCCCCTCCCCGGTCCTCGATGGCTACACCTTC
CDR3 protein: CASSPSPVLDGYTF

J gene: TRBJ1-3
V gene: TRBV11-3
clone size: .
D gene: .
CDR3 DNA: TGTGCCAGCAGCCCCCCCGCTGGAAACACCATATATTTT
CDR3 protein: CASSPPAGNTIYF

J gene: TRBJ2-7
V gene: TRBV6-5
clone size: .
D gene: TRBD1
CDR3 DNA: TGTGCCAGCTTGCCGGGACAGGGTAGCTACGAGCAGTACTTC
CDR3 protein: CASLPGQGSYEQYF

J gene: TRBJ2-1
V gene: TRBV5-1
clone size: .
D gene: .
CDR3 DNA: TGCGCCAGCGGAATGTCAGGGGTGGGGTCCTACAATGAGCAGTTCTTC
CDR3 protein: CASGMSGVGSYNEQFF

J gene: TRBJ1-1
V gene: TRBV25-1
clone size: once
D gene: TRBD1
CDR3 DNA: TGTGCCAGCAGTTTCACCCGCTCGGGACAGGGGATTGCCACTGAAGCTTTCTTT
CDR3 protein: CASSFTRSGQGIATEAFF

J gene: TRBJ1-2
V gene: TRBV3-1/TRBV3-2
clone size: .
D gene: .
CDR3 DNA: TGTGCCAGCAGCCCAACTGGGGGGGGGCATGGCTACACCTTC
CDR3 protein: CASSPTGGGHGYTF

J gene: TRBJ1-5
V gene: TRBV6-5
clone size: .
D gene: TRBD1
CDR3 DNA: TGTGCCAGCAAAGGACAGGGGACAGCTCAGCCCCAGCATTTT
CDR3 protein: CASKGQGTAQPQHF

J gene: TRBJ2-3
V gene: TRBV4-2
clone size: .
D gene: TRBD2
CDR3 DNA: TGTGCCAGCAGCCGCCTAGCGGGGGGCACAGATACGCAGTATTTT
CDR3 protein: CASSRLAGGTDTQYF

J gene: TRBJ1-2
V gene: TRBV7-8
clone size: .
D gene: .
CDR3 DNA: TGTGCCAGCAGCTTAGGGGCCGGCAGGGCGAACTATGGCTACACCTTC
CDR3 protein: CASSLGAGRANYGYTF

J gene: TRBJ2-2
V gene: TRBV12-5
clone size: .
D gene: TRBD2
CDR3 DNA: TGTGCTAGTGGTGAACCTATGAGCGGGAGGCTTACCGGGGAGCTGTTTTTT
CDR3 protein: CASGEPMSGRLTGELFF

J gene: TRBJ2-3
V gene: TRBV7-9
clone size: few
D gene: .
CDR3 DNA: TGTGCCAGCAGCTTAGACGGCAGGGACACAGATACGCAGTATTTT
CDR3 protein: CASSLDGRDTDTQYF

J gene: TRBJ2-5
V gene: TRBV6-5
clone size: .
D gene: .
CDR3 DNA: TGTGCCAGCAGTTACCATGTCTCCTCGCGGGGCGGGACCCAGTACTTC
CDR3 protein: CASSYHVSSRGGTQYF

J gene: TRBJ2-7
V gene: TRBV5-1
clone size: .
D gene: TRBD1
CDR3 DNA: TGCGCCAGCAGCTTGTCAGGACAGGGTAACTCCGAGCAGTACTTC
CDR3 protein: CASSLSGQGNSEQYF

J gene: TRBJ2-2
V gene: TRBV2
clone size: once
D gene: TRBD2
CDR3 DNA: TGTGCCAGCAGTGAAACGCCGCGGGGGGGCACCGGGGAGCTGTTTTTT
CDR3 protein: CASSETPRGGTGELFF

J gene: TRBJ2-3
V gene: TRBV6-6
clone size: once
D gene: TRBD2
CDR3 DNA: TGTGCCAGCAGTTACTTACTAGCGGGAGGGCAAGATACGCAGTATTTT
CDR3 protein: CASSYLLAGGQDTQYF

J gene: TRBJ1-2
V gene: TRBV27
clone size: .
D gene: .
CDR3 DNA: TGTGCCAGCAGTTTAGCCGGCTATGGCTACACCTTC
CDR3 protein: CASSLAGYGYTF

J gene: TRBJ1-4
V gene: TRBV28
clone size: .
D gene: .
CDR3 DNA: TGTGCCAGCAGCATTATACCGGGACGGGAGGAAAAACTGTTTTTT
CDR3 protein: CASSIIPGREEKLFF

J gene: TRBJ2-7
V gene: TRBV27
clone size: .
D gene: TRBD2
CDR3 DNA: TGTGCCAGCAGTTTATCGCCGCCGACTAGCTGGAGCTACGAGCAGTACTTC
CDR3 protein: CASSLSPPTSWSYEQYF

J gene: TRBJ2-7
V gene: TRBV27
clone size: .
D gene: TRBD2
CDR3 DNA: TGTGCCAGCAGTTTCCTCGGACTAGCGGGAAACAACGAGCAGTACTTC
CDR3 protein: CASSFLGLAGNNEQYF

J gene: TRBJ2-5
V gene: TRBV28
clone size: .
D gene: TRBD2
CDR3 DNA: TGTGCCAGCAGTTTAGGGGGGGAGTGGAAAGAGACCCAGTACTTC
CDR3 protein: CASSLGGEWKETQYF

J gene: TRBJ2-7
V gene: TRBV20-1
clone size: .
D gene: .
CDR3 DNA: TGCAGTGCTAGGGCTGCCCACGAGCAGTACTTC
CDR3 protein: CSARAAHEQYF

J gene: TRBJ1-5
V gene: TRBV23-1
clone size: .
D gene: TRBD1
CDR3 DNA: TGCGCCAGCAGTCAACTCATAATAAATATGAAGGGACAGGGTAGGGTAGCCCAGCATTTT
CDR3 protein: CASSQLIINMKGQGRVAQHF

J gene: TRBJ2-7
V gene: TRBV5-1
clone size: .
D gene: .
CDR3 DNA: TGCGCCAGCAGCTTGGTAGGGGATCCCTACGAGCAGTACTTC
CDR3 protein: CASSLVGDPYEQYF

J gene: TRBJ2-5
V gene: TRBV19
clone size: once
D gene: TRBD2
CDR3 DNA: TGTGCCAGTAGTCCTTGGACTAGCGGGGGCCAAGAGACCCAGTACTTC
CDR3 protein: CASSPWTSGGQETQYF

J gene: TRBJ2-1
V gene: TRBV28
clone size: .
D gene: TRBD1
CDR3 DNA: TGTGCCAGCAGGCGACAGGGGTCTCCCTACAATGAGCAGTTCTTC
CDR3 protein: CASRRQGSPYNEQFF

J gene: TRBJ1-1
V gene: TRBV20-1
clone size: .
D gene: .
CDR3 DNA: TGCAGTGCCGCACGGGGCACTGAAGCTTTCTTT
CDR3 protein: CSAARGTEAFF

J gene: TRBJ2-7
V gene: TRBV5-1
clone size: .
D gene: .
CDR3 DNA: TGCGCCAGCAGCACCGCCGGGACTTACGAGCAGTACTTC
CDR3 protein: CASSTAGTYEQYF

J gene: TRBJ1-4
V gene: TRBV28
clone size: .
D gene: .
CDR3 DNA: TGTGCCAGCAGTCTTCAGAAGGGGGAAAAACTGTTTTTT
CDR3 protein: CASSLQKGEKLFF

J gene: TRBJ2-2
V gene: TRBV2
clone size: .
D gene: TRBD1
CDR3 DNA: TGTGCCAGCAGGACCGAGGGGGCGCCGGACACCGGGGAGCTGTTTTTT
CDR3 protein: CASRTEGAPDTGELFF

J gene: TRBJ1-1
V gene: TRBV18
clone size: .
D gene: .
CDR3 DNA: TGTGCCAGCTCGCAGGTCACTGAAGCTTTCTTT
CDR3 protein: CASSQVTEAFF

J gene: TRBJ1-1
V gene: TRBV20-1
clone size: .
D gene: .
CDR3 DNA: TGCAGTGCTAACGAAATTGCGGCTTTCTTT
CDR3 protein: CSANEIAAFF

J gene: TRBJ2-3
V gene: TRBV7-9
clone size: .
D gene: .
CDR3 DNA: TGTGCCAGCAGCTCCCAGGGGAAGAAGGCAGATACGCAGTATTTT
CDR3 protein: CASSSQGKKADTQYF

J gene: TRBJ1-1
V gene: TRBV28
clone size: few
D gene: .
CDR3 DNA: TGTGCCAGCCGCATCAATACAGTCGAAGCTTTCTTT
CDR3 protein: CASRINTVEAFF

J gene: TRBJ1-2
V gene: TRBV2
clone size: few
D gene: TRBD1
CDR3 DNA: TGTGCCAGCAGGCCCGGGACAGGGGGCGGCTACACCTTC
CDR3 protein: CASRPGTGGGYTF

J gene: TRBJ1-5
V gene: TRBV28
clone size: .
D gene: TRBD1
CDR3 DNA: TGTGCCAGCAGTGTAGGGACAGATAGCAATCAGCCCCAGCATTTT
CDR3 protein: CASSVGTDSNQPQHF

J gene: TRBJ1-5
V gene: TRBV19
clone size: .
D gene: TRBD1
CDR3 DNA: TGTGCCAGTAGTATGCAGACAGGGGGCAATCAGCCCCAGCATTTT
CDR3 protein: CASSMQTGGNQPQHF

J gene: TRBJ2-7
V gene: TRBV29-1
clone size: .
D gene: TRBD2
CDR3 DNA: TGCAGCGTTGAAAACCTAGCGGGAGGACGTAGCTTC
CDR3 protein: CSVENLAGGRSF

J gene: TRBJ2-2
V gene: TRBV28
clone size: few
D gene: .
CDR3 DNA: TGTGCCACCCTCGTTGGTGGGGGGGCTTGGGGGGAGCTGTTTTTT
CDR3 protein: CATLVGGGAWGELFF

J gene: TRBJ2-5
V gene: TRBV3-1/TRBV3-2
clone size: .
D gene: .
CDR3 DNA: TGTGCCAGCAGCCAAGAGGCAGGAGGGTACCAAGAGACCCAGTACTTC
CDR3 protein: CASSQEAGGYQETQYF

J gene: TRBJ1-5
V gene: TRBV10-3
clone size: .
D gene: .
CDR3 DNA: TGTGCCATCAGTGAGTCCCGGGGGGTGGGTCAGCCCCAGCATTTT
CDR3 protein: CAISESRGVGQPQHF

J gene: TRBJ2-7
V gene: TRBV9
clone size: once
D gene: TRBD1
CDR3 DNA: TGTGCCAGCAGCGTAGGCCCCAGGGGGCACTCCTACGAGCAGTACTTC
CDR3 protein: CASSVGPRGHSYEQYF

J gene: TRBJ1-2
V gene: TRBV5-1
clone size: .
D gene: .
CDR3 DNA: TGCGCCAGCAGCTTGGCGGACTCACAAAGAGTCTATGGCTACACCTTC
CDR3 protein: CASSLADSQRVYGYTF

J gene: TRBJ2-1
V gene: TRBV7-3
clone size: once
D gene: .
CDR3 DNA: TGTGCCAGCAGCCCTAGTGGGGGGTTTCAGGATGAGCAGTTCTTC
CDR3 protein: CASSPSGGFQDEQFF